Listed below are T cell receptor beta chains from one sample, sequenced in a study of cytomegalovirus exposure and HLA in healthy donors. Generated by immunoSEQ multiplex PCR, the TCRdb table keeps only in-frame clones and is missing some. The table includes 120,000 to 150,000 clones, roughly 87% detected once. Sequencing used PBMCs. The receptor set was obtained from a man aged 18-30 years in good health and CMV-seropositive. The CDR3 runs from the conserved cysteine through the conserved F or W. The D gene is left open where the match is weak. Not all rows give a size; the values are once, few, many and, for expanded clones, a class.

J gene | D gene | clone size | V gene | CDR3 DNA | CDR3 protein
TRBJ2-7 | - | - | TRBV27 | TGTGCCAGCAGTTTGTCAGGCCTCCCCCACGAAATTGAAGACGAGCAGTACTTC | CASSLSGLPHEIEDEQYF
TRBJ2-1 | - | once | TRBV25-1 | TGTGCCAGCAGTTATAATGAGCAGTTCTTC | CASSYNEQFF
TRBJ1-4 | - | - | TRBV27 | TGTGCCAGTCGCGGGGCGATCCATGAAAAACTGTTTTTT | CASRGAIHEKLFF
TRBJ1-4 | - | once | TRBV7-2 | TGTGCCAGCAGCTCCAGGGGAAGTGAAAAACTGTTTTTT | CASSSRGSEKLFF
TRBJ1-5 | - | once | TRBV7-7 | TGTGCTAGCAGCTTCCGTCGGAGGGGCGGCAATCAGCCCCAGCATTTT | CASSFRRRGGNQPQHF
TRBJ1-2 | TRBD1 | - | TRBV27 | TGTGCCAGCAGCCCCTCGACAGGGAACCATGGCTACACCTTC | CASSPSTGNHGYTF
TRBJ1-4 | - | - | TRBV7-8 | TGTGCCAGCAGCTTAGGGGTTCCCTCAATGGGCGAAAAACTGTTTTTT | CASSLGVPSMGEKLFF
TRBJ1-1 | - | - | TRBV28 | TGTGCCAGCAGTCCACCGACACCTCTGAACACTGAAGCTTTCTTT | CASSPPTPLNTEAFF
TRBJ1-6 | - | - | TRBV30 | TGTGCCTGGAGTGTACGGGAGGGGCGGACTAATTCACCCCTCCACTTT | CAWSVREGRTNSPLHF
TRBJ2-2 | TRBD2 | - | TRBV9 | TGTGCCAGCAGTCCGGGACTAGCGGGACAGAGAACCGGGGAGCTGTTTTTT | CASSPGLAGQRTGELFF
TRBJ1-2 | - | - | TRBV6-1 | TGTGCCAGCAGGCAACTCCGCTATGGCTACACCTTC | CASRQLRYGYTF
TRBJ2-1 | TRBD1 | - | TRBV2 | TGTGCCAGCAGGGCACAGGGGGCGCGGTACAATGAGCAGTTCTTC | CASRAQGARYNEQFF
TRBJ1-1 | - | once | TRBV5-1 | TGCGCCAGCAGCTTGTCTATTAGTTACACTGAAGCTTTCTTT | CASSLSISYTEAFF